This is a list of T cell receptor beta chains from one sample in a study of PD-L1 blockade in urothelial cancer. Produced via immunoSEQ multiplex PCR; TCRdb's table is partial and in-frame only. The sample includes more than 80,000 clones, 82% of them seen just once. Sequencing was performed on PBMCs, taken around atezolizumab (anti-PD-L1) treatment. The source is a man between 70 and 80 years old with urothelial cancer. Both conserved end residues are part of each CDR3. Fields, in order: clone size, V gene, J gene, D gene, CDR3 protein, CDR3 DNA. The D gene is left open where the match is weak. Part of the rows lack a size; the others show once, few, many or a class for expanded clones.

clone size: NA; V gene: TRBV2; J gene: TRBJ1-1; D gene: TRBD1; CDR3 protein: CASTHRRDRGGDDTEAFF; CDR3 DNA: TGTGCCAGCACTCACCGGCGGGACAGGGGTGGTGATGACACTGAAGCTTTCTTT
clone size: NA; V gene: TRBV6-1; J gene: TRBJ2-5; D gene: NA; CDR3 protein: CASSPGLKETQYF; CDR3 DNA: TGTGCCAGCAGTCCGGGTCTAAAAGAGACCCAGTACTTC
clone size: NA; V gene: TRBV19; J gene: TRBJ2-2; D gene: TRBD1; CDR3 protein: CASSGAGGARTGELFF; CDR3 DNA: TGTGCCAGTAGTGGGGCAGGGGGCGCGAGGACCGGGGAGCTGTTTTTT
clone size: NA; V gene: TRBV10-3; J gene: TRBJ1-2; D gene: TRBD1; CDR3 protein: CAISLTGGNYGYTF; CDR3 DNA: TGTGCCATCAGTTTGACAGGGGGCAACTATGGCTACACCTTC
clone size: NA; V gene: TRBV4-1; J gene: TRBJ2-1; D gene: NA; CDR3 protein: CASSQAARQPYNEQFF; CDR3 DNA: TGCGCCAGCAGCCAAGCGGCCCGACAGCCTTACAATGAGCAGTTCTTC
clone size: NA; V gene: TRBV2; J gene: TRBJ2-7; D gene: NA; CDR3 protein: CAGNRDNLREQYF; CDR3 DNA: TGTGCCGGGAACCGGGACAACTTACGGGAGCAGTACTTC
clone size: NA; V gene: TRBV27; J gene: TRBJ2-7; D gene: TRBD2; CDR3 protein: CASSPAGTRRYEQYF; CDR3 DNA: TGTGCCAGCAGTCCCGCTGGGACTAGACGCTACGAGCAGTACTTC
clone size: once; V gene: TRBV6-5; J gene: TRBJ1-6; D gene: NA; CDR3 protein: CASSYSGRPYNSPLHF; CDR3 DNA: TGTGCCAGCAGTTACTCCGGGAGGCCCTATAATTCACCCCTCCACTTT
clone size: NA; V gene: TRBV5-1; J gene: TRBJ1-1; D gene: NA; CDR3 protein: CASSARTANTEAFF; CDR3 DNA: TGCGCCAGCAGCGCCAGGACAGCGAACACTGAAGCTTTCTTT
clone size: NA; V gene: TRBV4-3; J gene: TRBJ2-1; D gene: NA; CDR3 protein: CASSQTVQARQPGNEQFF; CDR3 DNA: TGCGCCAGCAGCCAAACCGTACAGGCCAGGCAACCGGGCAATGAGCAGTTCTTC